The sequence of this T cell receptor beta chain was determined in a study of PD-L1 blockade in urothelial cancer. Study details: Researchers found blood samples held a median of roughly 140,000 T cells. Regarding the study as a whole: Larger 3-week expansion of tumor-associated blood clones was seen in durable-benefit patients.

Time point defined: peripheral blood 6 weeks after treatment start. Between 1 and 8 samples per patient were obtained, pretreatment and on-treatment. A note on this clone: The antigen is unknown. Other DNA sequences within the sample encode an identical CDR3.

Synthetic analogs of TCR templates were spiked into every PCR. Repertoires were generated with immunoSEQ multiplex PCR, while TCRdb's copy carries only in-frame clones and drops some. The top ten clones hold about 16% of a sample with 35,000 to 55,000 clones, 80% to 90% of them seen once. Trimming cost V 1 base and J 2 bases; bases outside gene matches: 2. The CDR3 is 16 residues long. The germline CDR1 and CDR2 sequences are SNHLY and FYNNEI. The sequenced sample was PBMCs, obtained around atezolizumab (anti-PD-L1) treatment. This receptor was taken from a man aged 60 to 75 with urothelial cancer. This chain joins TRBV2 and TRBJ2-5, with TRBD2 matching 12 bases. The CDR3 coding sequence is TGTGCCAGCAGTGAAGGGCTAGCGGGGGGGCAAGAGACCCAGTACTTC. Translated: CASSEGLAGGQETQYF.